The TCR beta chain under discussion was sequenced for a study of cytomegalovirus exposure and HLA in healthy donors. This PCR relied on a set of 60 Vbeta primers and 13 Jbeta primers. The table came from immunoSEQ multiplex PCR; TCRdb's copy has only in-frame clones and leaves some out. The repertoire includes some 140,000 clones, around four fifths of them detected once, and more than 0.9% sits in the top ten. CDR1 and CDR2 from the germline V gene are SGDLS and YYNGEE. The CDR3 has 13 residues. V shed 5 bases and J shed 1 base, with 10 bases lying between them. The V call is TRBV9, the J call TRBJ2-7; D may be TRBD1 (5 bases). This clonotype was obtained from a male donor in good health and CMV-seropositive. Sequenced input: PBMCs. The CDR3, as DNA: TGTGCCAGCAGTGATCAGGGATCCTACGAGCAGTACTTC. Its protein product is CASSDQGSYEQYF.